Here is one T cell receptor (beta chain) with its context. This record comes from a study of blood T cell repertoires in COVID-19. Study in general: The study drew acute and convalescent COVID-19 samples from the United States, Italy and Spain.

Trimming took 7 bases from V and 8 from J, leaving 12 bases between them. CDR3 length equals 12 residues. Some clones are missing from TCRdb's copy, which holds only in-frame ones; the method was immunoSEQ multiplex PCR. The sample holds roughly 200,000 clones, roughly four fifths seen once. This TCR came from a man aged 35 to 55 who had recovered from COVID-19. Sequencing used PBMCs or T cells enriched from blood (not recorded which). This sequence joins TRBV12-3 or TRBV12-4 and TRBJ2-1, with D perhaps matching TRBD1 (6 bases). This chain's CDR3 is CASTSRGDEQFF. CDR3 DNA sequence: TGTGCCAGCACCTCCAGGGGCGATGAGCAGTTCTTC.